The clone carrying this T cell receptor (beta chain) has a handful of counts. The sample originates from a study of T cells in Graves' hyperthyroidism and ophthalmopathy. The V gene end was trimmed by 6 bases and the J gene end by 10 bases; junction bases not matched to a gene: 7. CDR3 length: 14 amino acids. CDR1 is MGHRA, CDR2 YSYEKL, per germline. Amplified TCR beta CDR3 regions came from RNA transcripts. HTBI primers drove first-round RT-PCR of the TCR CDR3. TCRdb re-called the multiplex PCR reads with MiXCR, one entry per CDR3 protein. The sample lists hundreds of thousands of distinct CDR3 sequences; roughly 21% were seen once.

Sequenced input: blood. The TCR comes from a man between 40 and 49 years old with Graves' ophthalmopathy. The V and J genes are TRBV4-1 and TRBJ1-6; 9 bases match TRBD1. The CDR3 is CASSRTGGGSPLHF. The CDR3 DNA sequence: TGCGCCAGCAGTCGCACAGGGGGCGGATCACCCCTCCACTTT.